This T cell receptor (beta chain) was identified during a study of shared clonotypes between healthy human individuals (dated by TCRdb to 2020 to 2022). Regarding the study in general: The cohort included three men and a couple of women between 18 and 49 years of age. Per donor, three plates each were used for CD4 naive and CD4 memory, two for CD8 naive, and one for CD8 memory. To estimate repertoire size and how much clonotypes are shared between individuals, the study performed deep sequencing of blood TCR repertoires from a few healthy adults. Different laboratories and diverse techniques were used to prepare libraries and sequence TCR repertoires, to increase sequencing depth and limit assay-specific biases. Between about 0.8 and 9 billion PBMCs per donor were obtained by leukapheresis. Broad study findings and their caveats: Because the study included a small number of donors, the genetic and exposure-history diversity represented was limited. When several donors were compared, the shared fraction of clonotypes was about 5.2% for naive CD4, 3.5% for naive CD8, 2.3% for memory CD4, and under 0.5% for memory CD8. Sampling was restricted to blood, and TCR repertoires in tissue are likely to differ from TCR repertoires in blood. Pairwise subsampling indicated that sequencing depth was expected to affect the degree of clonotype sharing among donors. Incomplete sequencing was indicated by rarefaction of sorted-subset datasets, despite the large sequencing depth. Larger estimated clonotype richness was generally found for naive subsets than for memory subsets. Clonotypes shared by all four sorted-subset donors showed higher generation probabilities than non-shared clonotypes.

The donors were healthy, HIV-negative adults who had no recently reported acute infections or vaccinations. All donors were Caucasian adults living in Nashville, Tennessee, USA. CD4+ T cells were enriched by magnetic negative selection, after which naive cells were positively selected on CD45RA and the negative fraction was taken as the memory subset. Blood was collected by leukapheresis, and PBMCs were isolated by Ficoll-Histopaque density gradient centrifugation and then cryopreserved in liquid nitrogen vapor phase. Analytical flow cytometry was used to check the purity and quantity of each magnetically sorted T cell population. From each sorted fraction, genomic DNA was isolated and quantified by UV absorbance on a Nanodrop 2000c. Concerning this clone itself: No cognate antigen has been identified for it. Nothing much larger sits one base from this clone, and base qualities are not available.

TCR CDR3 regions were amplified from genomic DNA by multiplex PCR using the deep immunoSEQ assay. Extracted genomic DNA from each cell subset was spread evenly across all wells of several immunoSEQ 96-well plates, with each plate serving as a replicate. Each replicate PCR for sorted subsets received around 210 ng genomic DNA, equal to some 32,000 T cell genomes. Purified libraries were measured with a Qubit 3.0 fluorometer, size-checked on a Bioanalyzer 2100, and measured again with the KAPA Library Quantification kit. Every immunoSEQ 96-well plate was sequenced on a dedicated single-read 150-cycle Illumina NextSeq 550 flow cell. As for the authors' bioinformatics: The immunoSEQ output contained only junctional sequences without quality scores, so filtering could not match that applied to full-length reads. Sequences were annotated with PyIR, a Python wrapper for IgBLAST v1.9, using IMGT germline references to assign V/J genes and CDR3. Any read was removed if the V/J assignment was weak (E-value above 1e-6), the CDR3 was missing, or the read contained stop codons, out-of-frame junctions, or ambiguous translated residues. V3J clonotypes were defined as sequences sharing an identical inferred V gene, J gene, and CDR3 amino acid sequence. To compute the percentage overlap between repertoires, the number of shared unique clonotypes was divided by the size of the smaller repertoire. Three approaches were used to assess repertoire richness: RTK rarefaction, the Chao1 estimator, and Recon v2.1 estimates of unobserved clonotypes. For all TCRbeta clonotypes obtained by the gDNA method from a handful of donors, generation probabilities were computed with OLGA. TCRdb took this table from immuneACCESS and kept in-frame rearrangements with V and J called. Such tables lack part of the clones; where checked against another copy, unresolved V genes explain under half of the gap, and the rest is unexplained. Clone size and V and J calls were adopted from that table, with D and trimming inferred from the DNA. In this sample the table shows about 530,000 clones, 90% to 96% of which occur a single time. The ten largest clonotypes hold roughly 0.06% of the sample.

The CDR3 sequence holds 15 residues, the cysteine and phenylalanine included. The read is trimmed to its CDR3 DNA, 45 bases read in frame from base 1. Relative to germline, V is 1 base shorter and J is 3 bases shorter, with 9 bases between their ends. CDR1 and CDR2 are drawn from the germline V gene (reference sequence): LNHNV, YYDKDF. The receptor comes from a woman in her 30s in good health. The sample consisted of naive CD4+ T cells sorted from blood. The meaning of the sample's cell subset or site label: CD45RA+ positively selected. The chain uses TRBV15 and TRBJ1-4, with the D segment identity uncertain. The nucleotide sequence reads TGTGCCACCAGCAGAGTACCGATTTCTAATGAAAAACTGTTTTTT. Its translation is CATSRVPISNEKLFF.